The clone carrying this T cell receptor (beta chain) has ten or more counts. The cDNA was generated through 5'RACE incorporating 10-nucleotide random UMIs. TCRdb passed the 5' RACE reads through MiXCR, listing each CDR3 protein once. The top ten hold about 1.3% of the sample, which has nearly 45,000 distinct CDR3 sequences, about 12% seen once. Trimming took 6 bases from V and 6 from J, leaving 23 bases between them. The CDR3 is made up of 16 amino acids. Germline CDR1 and CDR2: DFQATT and SNEGSKA (reference sequence). This sample stems from a study of neurological immune-mediated disorders. In Maryland, USA, blood bank volunteers were the healthy controls.

The rearrangement uses TRBV20-1 and TRBJ2-2; unclear D gene. The sequence derives from a female donor in good health. Material: PBMCs. CDR3 loop: CSAAIGPGSRAGELFF. CDR3 DNA: TGCAGTGCCGCAATTGGGCCTGGTAGTCGGGCCGGGGAGCTGTTTTTT.